This TCR beta chain was found in a study of T-cell reconstitution after alpha-beta-depleted transplantation in children. Study outcomes and limitations: T-cell counts and diversity at one year following transplant were attributed mainly to newly produced T cells. Where alpha-beta T cells came from about two months after transplant was reportedly several hundred expanded graft clones. TCRbeta diversity was high at day 60 in some patients (a result of surviving recipient T cells and thymic progenitors).

This clonotype has just one count. Its antigen is still unknown. The V end lost 3 bases, the J end lost 2 bases, and 17 bases lay between the germline ends. The germline CDR1 and CDR2 sequences are DFQATT and SNEGSKA (reference sequence). The CDR3 is made up of 15 amino acids. Unique molecular identifiers were used in preparing the TCRbeta library. From the PCR reads, TCRdb called clonotypes with MiXCR, one entry per CDR3 protein. The sample lists about 980,000 distinct CDR3 sequences, around 30% occurring once. V and J are TRBV20-1 and TRBJ2-7; either TRBD1 or TRBD2 may supply D (5 bases each). The specimen comprised PBMCs, mostly from graft donor cells, sampled 360 days after TCRalphabeta/CD19-depleted stem cell transplant. This receptor was obtained from a boy in the first two years of life who had a stem cell transplant for SCID, so the T cells may come from the graft donor. The CDR3 region is CSARGVRDDTYEQYF. The CDR3 DNA follows: TGCAGTGCTAGGGGCGTCCGGGACGACACCTACGAGCAGTACTTC.